Described below is a single T cell receptor beta chain sequence and its context. Antigen: not known. These data belong to a study of CD8 T cells in Susac syndrome. About the study: Patients with Susac syndrome were, at the time of blood collection, therapy-naive, maintained on corticosteroids, or maintained on intravenous immunoglobulin alone. Findings and limits, study-wide: The TCR sequencing and HLA analysis in the study involved a relatively small number of individuals, as the study acknowledged.

With random hexamers, reverse transcription was performed on about 0.5 to 1 ug of RNA. TCRdb re-analysed the immunoSEQ multiplex PCR reads in MiXCR, keeping a single row per CDR3 protein. In the table there are about 120,000 distinct CDR3 sequences, over 85% of which are singletons. The clonotype was recovered from a human donor with Susac syndrome. The sample comprised CD8+ T cells from PBMCs.

This chain's CDR3 is CASSFGQGSTYEQYF. In nucleotides, the CDR3 is TGTGCCAGCAGTTTCGGCCAGGGGTCCACTTACGAGCAGTACTTC. The V call is TRBV12-3 or TRBV12-4, the J call TRBJ2-7; the D gene is possibly TRBD1 (6 bases). The CDR3 has 15 residues. V was clipped by 3 bases and J by 4 bases, with 16 bases between them.